Below are 14 T cell receptor beta chains sequenced from a single sample in a study of response to subunit inactivated influenza vaccine. TCRdb analysed the RT-PCR reads with MiXCR anew, one entry per CDR3 protein. This sample yields some 800,000 distinct CDR3 sequences, of which 21% are seen a single time; roughly a tenth belongs to the top ten. The specimen was PBMCs from blood, collected around 5 days after vaccination. The origin of the receptors is a man between 50 and 59 years old who received an inactivated influenza vaccine.

This clonotype has only a few counts. This sequence joins TRBV7-2 and TRBJ1-1, with a weak D call TRBD1 (5 bases). V was cut by 2 bases and J by 4 bases, with 11 bases left in between. CDR1 and CDR2 from the germline V gene are SGHTA and FQGNSA. This CDR3 contains 14 residues. The CDR3 bases are TGTGCCAGCAGCTTAAACAGGCTGGGCACTGAAGCTTTCTTT. This translates into CASSLNRLGTEAFF.

The chain is built from TRBV7-2 and TRBJ2-7; TRBD2 agrees at 7 bases. This CDR3 is built from 13 residues. J was trimmed by 3 bases and V by 5 bases; bases with no gene match: 4. CDR1 is SGHTA and CDR2 is FQGNSA in the germline V gene. The CDR3 here is CASSRGLNYEQYF. The CDR3 coding sequence is TGTGCCAGCAGCCGGGGACTAAACTACGAGCAGTACTTC.

The gene calls are TRBV6-5 and TRBJ1-1; D remains unclear. V was pared by 2 bases and J by 3 bases, with 10 bases between. The germline gives CDR1 MNHEY, CDR2 SVGAGI. The CDR3 covers 14 residues. The CDR3 spells CASSYQPRDTEAFF. The CDR3 bases are TGTGCCAGCAGTTACCAACCTAGGGACACTGAAGCTTTCTTT.

This clonotype occurred once. J is TRBJ2-5 and V is TRBV6-2 or TRBV6-3; D is perhaps TRBD1 or TRBD2 (5 bases each). Trimming left V 2 bases short and J 0 bases short, with 10 bases between. The CDR3 contains 15 residues. Germline V gene sequence: CDR1 MNHEY, CDR2 SVGEGT. CDR3 region: CASSYRDPYQETQYF. DNA of the CDR3: TGTGCCAGCAGTTACAGGGACCCGTACCAAGAGACCCAGTACTTC.

This chain uses TRBV27 with TRBJ1-5, with D maybe TRBD1 (5 bases). Germline assignment: CDR1 MNHEY and CDR2 SMNVEV (reference sequence). CDR3 size: 14 residues. The V gene lost 1 base and the J gene lost 4 bases, with 8 bases spanning the gap. In DNA form, the CDR3 reads TGTGCCAGCAGTTTATTGGCAGGGAATCAGCCCCAGCATTTT. Its translation is CASSLLAGNQPQHF.

A few counts support this clonotype. The chain has TRBV19 and TRBJ2-1; 12 bases map to TRBD2. The CDR3 is 17 residues long. V shed 5 bases, J shed 7 bases, and the junction held 12 bases outside the gene matches. Germline CDR1 LNHDA, CDR2 SQIVND (reference sequence). The CDR3 here is CASSLFYGTSGLNEQFF. The CDR3 DNA is TGTGCCAGTAGTCTATTTTACGGGACTAGCGGGTTGAATGAGCAGTTCTTC. Drawing the rest from reference TRBV19 and TRBJ2-1, the complete variable domain is DGGITQSPKYLFRKEGQNVTLSCEQNLNHDAMYWYRQDPGQGLRLIYYSQIVNDFQKGDIAEGYSVSREKKESFPLTVTSAQKNPTAFYLCASSLFYGTSGLNEQFFGPGTRLTVL.

This clonotype has a count of ten or more. This chain connects TRBV29-1 to TRBJ1-1; D is ambiguous. Per germline, CDR1 SQVTM and CDR2 ANQGSEA. The CDR3 contains 13 residues. Deletions cut 2 bases from V and 3 bases from J, with 10 bases between. This CDR3 reads CSVESDWDTEAFF. CDR3 nucleotide sequence: TGCAGCGTTGAATCTGACTGGGACACTGAAGCTTTCTTT.

This clonotype was counted a few times. The chain carries TRBV10-3 and TRBJ1-1; 7 bases line up with TRBD1. Germline lookup yields CDR1 ENHRY and CDR2 SYGVKD. Germline trimming cut 5 bases from V and 5 bases from J; bases unmatched to any gene: 2. This CDR3 spans 12 amino acids. The chain's CDR3 is CAISTGETEAFF. The CDR3 region has the DNA TGTGCCATCAGTACAGGGGAAACTGAAGCTTTCTTT.

This clonotype was recorded at least ten times. One end of the junction fails to match germline, which may point to a read error. This chain connects TRBV12-3 or TRBV12-4 to TRBJ2-7, with 7 bases that match TRBD1. The CDR3 has 12 amino acids. CDR3 loop: CASSLEGGTGDF. The CDR3 DNA is TGTGCCAGCAGTTTAGAAGGGGGAACAGGGGACTTC.

This rearrangement joins TRBV2 to TRBJ2-7; 10 nucleotides match TRBD2. Germline V gives CDR1 SNHLY, CDR2 FYNNEI. J lost 7 bases, V lost 4 bases, and 7 bases had no gene match. This CDR3 comprises 14 residues. CDR3 in DNA: TGTGCCAGCAGTGTCTCTAGCGGGAGTAGAGAGCAGTACTTC. Residues: CASSVSSGSREQYF.

This clonotype appeared many times. The genes are TRBV12-3 or TRBV12-4 and TRBJ2-3; D tentatively fits TRBD1 or TRBD2 (6 bases each). The CDR3 sequence is 12 residues long. The chain's CDR3 is CAGAGSTDTQYF. The CDR3 region has the DNA TGTGCGGGGGCGGGGAGCACAGATACGCAGTATTTT.

The chain recombines TRBV27 with TRBJ2-3, with a possible D match to TRBD2 (5 bases). This CDR3 has 16 amino acids. Trimming left V 1 base short and J 3 bases short, with 14 bases between. Germline V lookup: CDR1 MNHEY, CDR2 SMNVEV (reference sequence). The CDR3 here is CASSLYLAAATDTQYF. DNA of the CDR3: TGTGCCAGCAGTTTATACCTAGCTGCTGCAACAGATACGCAGTATTTT.

This clonotype was seen many times. The V call is TRBV4-3, the J call TRBJ1-2; D unclear. V was clipped by 0 bases and J by 2 bases, with 10 bases between them. The germline V gene encodes CDR1 LGHNA and CDR2 YSLEER. The CDR3 spans 15 residues. The CDR3 reads CASSQDLHGNYGYTF. CDR3 nucleotide sequence: TGCGCCAGCAGCCAAGATCTTCATGGGAACTATGGCTACACCTTC.

The V and J genes are TRBV24-1 and TRBJ1-1, with D possibly TRBD1 on 5 matching bases. The CDR3 has 13 amino acids. Looked up from germline, CDR1 is KGHDR and CDR2 is SFDVKD. V dropped 7 bases and J dropped 2 bases, with 10 bases sitting between them. The CDR3 nucleotides read TGTGCCACCAGAGGGACGTACAACACTGAAGCTTTCTTT. This codes for CATRGTYNTEAFF.